These 21 T cell receptor beta chains were all obtained from the same sample, sequenced in a study of blood T cell repertoires in COVID-19. TCRdb's copy holds only in-frame clones and misses some; the assay was immunoSEQ multiplex PCR. This table has some 290,000 clones, roughly 86% appearing once. Sequencing was carried out using peripheral blood. The receptors originated from a woman younger than 45 with COVID-19, enrolled during active disease.

This clone was seen just once. This CDR3 reads CASSLVLAVYNEQFF. The CDR3 nucleotides read TGTGCCAGCAGCTTAGTGCTAGCAGTCTACAATGAGCAGTTCTTC. The rearrangement links TRBV7-6 to TRBJ2-1, with D perhaps matching TRBD2 (5 bases). V gave up 1 base and J gave up 3 bases, with 10 bases separating them. This CDR3 spans 15 amino acids. From germline, CDR1 is SGHVS and CDR2 FNYEAQ.

In DNA form, the CDR3 reads TGTGCCAGCAGCTTAGACAGGGGAAATTCACCCCTCCACTTT. Amino acid sequence: CASSLDRGNSPLHF. J is TRBJ1-6 and V is TRBV7-2; TRBD1 matches 7 bases. This CDR3 has 14 residues. Germline V gene data show CDR1 as SGHTA and CDR2 as FQGNSA. Trimming took 1 base from V and 7 from J; bases not matched to a gene: 1.

This chain links TRBV10-3 with TRBJ2-7; no definite D call. V lost 5 bases and J 1 base, leaving 9 bases between the germline ends. CDR1 is ENHRY, CDR2 SYGVKD, per germline. The CDR3 is made up of 13 amino acids. CDR3 amino acids: CAISTDNSYEQYF. The CDR3 DNA is TGTGCCATCAGTACAGACAATTCCTACGAGCAGTACTTC.

The chain joins TRBV28 to TRBJ1-3, with a weak D call TRBD1 (6 bases). Germline V gene sequence: CDR1 MDHEN, CDR2 SYDVKM. This CDR3 region has 14 residues. The V end was cut by 2 bases, the J end by 2 bases, with 7 bases between. CDR3 bases: TGTGCCAGCAGTTTAGCAGGGGCTGGAAACACCATATATTTT. It is translated as CASSLAGAGNTIYF.

The rearrangement uses TRBV2 and TRBJ1-2, with 7 nucleotides matching TRBD1. The CDR3 runs 13 residues. The V gene end was trimmed by 7 bases and the J gene end by 4 bases; junction bases not matched to a gene: 6. The germline V gene encodes CDR1 SNHLY and CDR2 FYNNEI. The CDR3 sequence: CASIIQGFYGYTF. The CDR3 region has the DNA TGTGCCAGCATTATACAGGGGTTCTATGGCTACACCTTC.

This chain joins TRBV24-1 and TRBJ2-5; D is possibly TRBD2 (5 bases). The V end was cut by 4 bases, the J end by 14 bases, with 16 bases between. Germline lookup yields CDR1 KGHDR and CDR2 SFDVKD. CDR3 length: 12 amino acids. The CDR3 nucleotides read TGTGCCACCAGTGAGCCGGGGAGTACCCTATACTTC. This codes for CATSEPGSTLYF.

This chain connects TRBV7-6 to TRBJ2-1; 11 nucleotides agree with TRBD2. CDR3 length: 15 residues. Trimming took 5 bases from V and 8 from J; bases not matched to a gene: 8. The V gene's germline CDR1 is SGHVS and CDR2 FNYEAQ. Written as DNA, the CDR3 is TGTGCCAGCAGCCTCGCCCCTAGCGGGAGGTATGAGCAGTTCTTC. It yields the protein CASSLAPSGRYEQFF.

The chain is built from TRBV2 and TRBJ1-4; D not certain. The V and J ends lost 4 bases and 3 bases respectively, with 9 bases between them. This CDR3 spans 14 amino acids. Germline V lookup: CDR1 SNHLY, CDR2 FYNNEI. CDR3 nucleotide sequence: TGTGCCAGCAGTGCCTACAGCCCTAATGAAAAACTGTTTTTT. Translating gives CASSAYSPNEKLFF.

CDR3 DNA sequence: TGCGCCAGCTCCCCGAGTCGGAGCTCTGGGGCCAACGTCCTGACTTTC. This codes for CASSPSRSSGANVLTF. V is TRBV5-1 and J is TRBJ2-6; unclear D gene. The V gene's germline CDR1 is SGHRS and CDR2 YFSETQ. The CDR3 covers 16 residues. Trimming shortened V by 7 bases and J by 0 bases, and 14 bases separated the two germline ends. The full variable domain, with the rest looked up from reference TRBV5-1 and TRBJ2-6, is KAGVTQTPRYLIKTRGQQVTLSCSPISGHRSVSWYQQTPGQGLQFLFEYFSETQRNKGNFPGRFSGRQFSNSRSEMNVSTLELGDSALYLCASSPSRSSGANVLTFGAGSRLTVL.

The chain is built from TRBV6-2 or TRBV6-3 and TRBJ1-1, with D uncertain. Trimming removed 4 bases from V and 5 bases from J, with 8 bases in between. CDR1 and CDR2 (germline): MNHEY, SVGEGT. CDR3 length: 12 residues. CDR3 DNA sequence: TGTGCCAGCAGTTGGTCAGTAACTGAAGCTTTCTTT. This encodes CASSWSVTEAFF.

V and J are TRBV19 and TRBJ2-5, with 7 bases aligning to TRBD2. Germline V lookup: CDR1 LNHDA, CDR2 SQIVND (reference sequence). V was clipped by 9 bases and J by 3 bases; unmatched bases: 13. The CDR3 length is 15 residues. CDR3 nucleotide sequence: TGTGCCAGAACCCCGGGGGGAACAGTTGAAGAGACCCAGTACTTC. This gives the protein CARTPGGTVEETQYF.

V is TRBV27 and J is TRBJ2-1; 10 bases agree with TRBD2. Germline V gene lookup returns CDR1 MNHEY and CDR2 SMNVEV (reference sequence). CDR3 length equals 15 residues. The V gene end was trimmed by 2 bases and the J gene end by 5 bases; junction bases not matched to a gene: 3. The DNA for the CDR3 is TGTGCCAGCAGTTTAAAGGGACTAGCGAACAATGAGCAGTTCTTC. Its protein is CASSLKGLANNEQFF.

V usage is TRBV10-2 and J usage is TRBJ1-2, with 9 bases lining up with TRBD1. The CDR3 is 14 amino acids. Per germline, CDR1 WSHSY and CDR2 SAAADI. With 6 bases clipped from V and 4 bases from J, the junction kept 6 bases outside the gene matches. The CDR3 reads CASRVQGAGYGYTF. Written as DNA, the CDR3 is TGCGCCAGCAGAGTACAGGGGGCTGGCTATGGCTACACCTTC.

The rearrangement joins TRBV12-2 to TRBJ2-1; the table names TRBD2, a call not compared with the DNA. TRBV12-2 is classified as a pseudogene. The CDR3 consists of 17 residues. CDR3 region: CASRLEIKFGSNNEQFF. For the CDR3, the DNA is TGTGCAAGTCGCTTAGAGATAAAGTTCGGGAGTAACAATGAGCAGTTCTTC.

V and J are TRBV19 and TRBJ2-3; D remains ambiguous. The V gene lost 9 bases and the J gene lost 1 base, with 17 bases spanning the gap. The CDR3 is made up of 15 amino acids. The V gene's germline CDR1 is LNHDA and CDR2 SQIVND (reference sequence). The CDR3 coding sequence is TGTGCCAGCGTTCTCATGCGAGTGGGCACAGATACGCAGTATTTT. Translated, it gives CASVLMRVGTDTQYF.

The chain has TRBV30 and TRBJ1-6; perhaps TRBD1 as D (5 bases). CDR1 is GTSNPN, CDR2 SVGIG, per germline (reference sequence). Deletions cut 3 bases from V and 5 bases from J, with 8 bases between. The CDR3 extends over 13 amino acids. CDR3 protein: CAWRGQNNSPLHF. The CDR3 DNA follows: TGTGCCTGGAGGGGGCAGAATAATTCACCCCTCCACTTT.

CDR3 sequence (DNA): TGTGCCAGCAGCCGAAACAGGGGGCATGGCTACACCTTC. Protein product: CASSRNRGHGYTF. This chain links TRBV6-2 or TRBV6-3 with TRBJ1-2, with 9 bases matching TRBD1. The CDR3 contains 13 residues. V trimming: 6 bases; J trimming: 6 bases; junction bases outside the gene matches: 5. Germline V gene lookup returns CDR1 MNHEY and CDR2 SVGEGT.

This clone was detected once. V and J are TRBV4-1 and TRBJ1-4; TRBD1 might be the D (6 bases). Germline-derived CDR1 and CDR2 are MGHRA and YSYEKL. The CDR3 contains 19 residues. Trimming shortened V by 1 base and J by 7 bases, and 25 bases separated the two germline ends. The CDR3 region has the DNA TGCGCCAGCAGCCAAGTCCCCTCCGGAACAGGGACCCCTCTTGAAAAACTGTTTTTT. This translates into CASSQVPSGTGTPLEKLFF.

The chain is built from TRBV25-1 and TRBJ2-1, with TRBD2 matching 10 bases. V shed 3 bases and J 6 bases; nucleotides not matched to a gene: 5. The V gene's germline CDR1 is MGHDK and CDR2 SYGVNS. CDR3 size: 15 residues. The chain's CDR3 is CASSDLGLAANEQFF. Written as DNA, the CDR3 is TGTGCCAGCAGTGACTTAGGACTAGCGGCCAATGAGCAGTTCTTC.

This chain links TRBV14 with TRBJ2-3, with 7 bases fitting TRBD1. J lost 2 bases, V lost 0 bases, and 5 bases had no gene match. The germline gives CDR1 SGHDN, CDR2 FVKESK. The CDR3 contains 16 residues. The CDR3 here is CASSQDSGQHTDTQYF. CDR3 bases: TGTGCCAGCAGCCAAGATTCGGGACAGCACACAGATACGCAGTATTTT.

In the case of this clone: This sample also contains other DNA sequences that code for the same CDR3. The chain employs TRBV30 and TRBJ2-1; D is perhaps TRBD1 (6 bases). CDR3 length equals 15 residues. Trimming pared 4 bases from V and 0 bases from J, leaving 13 bases between. The V gene's germline CDR1 is GTSNPN and CDR2 SVGIG (reference sequence). The chain's CDR3 is CAWNPGQSSYNEQFF. CDR3 DNA sequence: TGTGCCTGGAATCCGGGACAAAGCTCCTACAATGAGCAGTTCTTC.